These 18 T cell receptor beta chains share one sample of origin, sequenced in a study of chemoradiotherapy in HPV16-positive cancers. This table comes from immunoSEQ multiplex PCR, and its TCRdb copy is limited to in-frame clones, with some not included. The sample contains 15,000 or so clones, roughly 91% of which appear only once. The source material was blood, sampled from a patient who underwent chemoradiotherapy. Every receptor here comes from a human donor with HPV-associated anogenital cancer.

This sequence joins TRBV5-5 and TRBJ2-5; D possibly uses TRBD1 or TRBD2 (5 bases each). CDR3 size: 11 residues. Trimming cost V 4 bases and J 7 bases, with 8 bases left between them. Germline values: CDR1 SGHKS, CDR2 YYEKEE (reference sequence). CDR3 in DNA: TGTGCCAGCAGCCAGAGGGGGACCCAGTACTTC. Amino acids: CASSQRGTQYF.

The chain links TRBV14 to TRBJ1-2, with D unresolved. V was clipped by 0 bases and J by 8 bases, with 10 bases between them. This CDR3 is built from 13 residues. Germline V CDR1 and CDR2: SGHDN, FVKESK. CDR3 nucleotide sequence: TGTGCCAGCAGCCAAGAACAGCTGAGAGGCTACACCTTC. Protein product: CASSQEQLRGYTF.

The chain is built from TRBV19 and TRBJ1-1, with TRBD1 as a possible D gene (5 bases). The V end lost 11 bases, the J end lost 4 bases, and 11 bases lay between the germline ends. This CDR3 has 11 amino acids. Germline loops: CDR1 LNHDA, CDR2 SQIVND (reference sequence). CDR3 nucleotides: TGTGCCGCCAGGGTGGGCACTGAAGCTTTCTTT. Translated: CAARVGTEAFF.

V gene TRBV12-5 combines with J gene TRBJ2-2, with 7 bases identical to TRBD1. Germline V gene lookup returns CDR1 LGHNT and CDR2 FRNRAP. J was trimmed by 5 bases and V by 6 bases; bases with no gene match: 0. The CDR3 length is 12 residues. CDR3 DNA: TGTGCTAGTGGGACAGGGACCGGGGAGCTGTTTTTT. It encodes CASGTGTGELFF.

This clone has only one observation. The chain recombines TRBV7-6 with TRBJ1-2, with D possibly matching TRBD1 (6 bases). Looked up from germline, CDR1 is SGHVS and CDR2 is FNYEAQ. The V gene lost 5 bases and the J gene lost 2 bases, with 9 bases spanning the gap. The CDR3 is 13 amino acids. CDR3 region: CASSLGGNYGYTF. Written as DNA, the CDR3 is TGTGCCAGCAGCCTAGGGGGGAACTATGGCTACACCTTC.

The chain carries TRBV5-1 and TRBJ1-1, with a weak D call TRBD1 (6 bases). V lost 5 bases to trimming and J lost 4 bases, with 15 bases between them. Germline-derived CDR1 and CDR2 are SGHRS and YFSETQ. The length of the CDR3 is 14 residues. CDR3 sequence (DNA): TGCGCCAGCAGTTCATCGGGGGCCGGCACTGAAGCTTTCTTT. Encoded protein: CASSSSGAGTEAFF.

This clone was detected a few times. The chain is built from TRBV10-3 and TRBJ1-2; 9 bases are shared with TRBD1. V trimming: 6 bases; J trimming: 4 bases; junction bases outside the gene matches: 3. Germline CDR1 reads ENHRY; CDR2 reads SYGVKD. The CDR3 is made up of 13 amino acids. Written as DNA, the CDR3 is TGTGCCATCAGCGGGACAGGGAGCTATGGCTACACCTTC. Its translation is CAISGTGSYGYTF.

The chain carries TRBV4-1 and TRBJ1-2; D gene uncertain. V was shortened by 2 bases and J by 2 bases, with 15 bases between the two germline ends. CDR1 is MGHRA and CDR2 is YSYEKL in the germline V gene. This CDR3 contains 16 residues. CDR3 in DNA: TGCGCCAGCAGCCAATTCAGCCGGACTGGCAACTATGGCTACACCTTC. Translated, it gives CASSQFSRTGNYGYTF.

This clone was found a few times. This chain joins TRBV6-6 and TRBJ1-5; 7 bases agree with TRBD1. The CDR3 spans 15 residues. J gave up 2 bases and V 0 bases, and 1 base lay outside the gene matches. CDR1 and CDR2 (germline): MNHNY, SVGAGI (reference sequence). Here the CDR3 DNA reads TGTGCCAGCAGTTACTCGACAGGGCGCAATCAGCCCCAGCATTTT. This encodes CASSYSTGRNQPQHF.

This chain uses TRBV7-2 with TRBJ2-7; D is possibly TRBD1 (6 bases). V was cut by 5 bases and J by 5 bases, with 13 bases left in between. Germline CDR1 reads SGHTA; CDR2 reads FQGNSA. The length of the CDR3 is 13 residues. CDR3 nucleotide sequence: TGTGCCAGCAGCAACCCAGGGGTCCACGAGCAGTACTTC. Translated: CASSNPGVHEQYF.

The rearrangement joins TRBV4-2 to TRBJ2-3; D may be TRBD1 or TRBD2 (5 bases each). The germline gives CDR1 LGHNA, CDR2 YNFKEQ. V was pared by 1 base and J by 6 bases, with 23 bases between. The CDR3 has 18 residues. The CDR3 DNA reads TGTGCCAGCAGCCAAGCGGCCGGGGCTAGCAGTATTAGGGATACGCAGTATTTT. Amino acids: CASSQAAGASSIRDTQYF.

CDR3 nucleotides: TGTGCCAGTAGTTACAGCCACATGAACACTGAAGCTTTCTTT. Translation gives CASSYSHMNTEAFF. The chain couples TRBV19 to TRBJ1-1; D call uncertain. The CDR3 sequence is 14 residues long. Trimming took 5 bases from V and 0 from J, leaving 10 bases between them. Germline V gene lookup returns CDR1 LNHDA and CDR2 SQIVND (reference sequence).

The chain is built from TRBV29-1 and TRBJ2-6, with 8 positions matching TRBD1. Germline V gene sequence: CDR1 SQVTM, CDR2 ANQGSEA. The CDR3 has 15 residues. V lost 5 bases and J lost 0; bases outside the gene matches: 3. The CDR3 spells CSVSTGGSGANVLTF. As DNA, the CDR3 is TGCAGCGTTTCTACAGGGGGCTCTGGGGCCAACGTCCTGACTTTC.

The gene calls are TRBV7-7 and TRBJ2-3; D unclear. The CDR3 has 13 amino acids. CDR1 is SSHAT, CDR2 FNYEAQ, per germline (reference sequence). The V gene lost 5 bases and the J gene lost 1 base, with 7 bases spanning the gap. The CDR3: CASSQTRTDTQYF. In nucleotides, the CDR3 is TGTGCCAGCAGCCAGACTCGCACAGATACGCAGTATTTT.

The chain uses TRBV10-3 and TRBJ2-1; D gene ambiguous. Trimming stripped 2 bases from V and 3 bases from J, with 8 bases between. This CDR3 has 14 amino acids. The germline CDR1 and CDR2 sequences are ENHRY and SYGVKD. The chain's CDR3 is CAISEEDGYNEQFF. Written as DNA, the CDR3 is TGTGCCATCAGTGAGGAAGACGGCTACAATGAGCAGTTCTTC.

The rearrangement links TRBV2 to TRBJ2-1, with D perhaps matching TRBD2 (5 bases). The germline V and J ends were trimmed by 2 bases and 8 bases, with 10 bases remaining between them. CDR3 length: 13 residues. Germline CDR1 reads SNHLY; CDR2 reads FYNNEI. CDR3 coding DNA: TGTGCCAGCAGTGAACGTTGGCGGGATGAGCAGTTCTTC. Amino acid sequence: CASSERWRDEQFF.

Only a few counts were recorded for this clone. The V gene is TRBV29-1, the J gene TRBJ2-2; D not certain. Germline V gene sequence: CDR1 SQVTM, CDR2 ANQGSEA. V dropped 4 bases and J dropped 5 bases, with 8 bases sitting between them. The CDR3 spans 12 residues. The CDR3 bases are TGCAGCGTTGGTTGGGCGACCGGGGAGCTGTTTTTT. Translating gives CSVGWATGELFF.

The chain combines TRBV19 with TRBJ2-3; D might be TRBD1 or TRBD2, each matching 5 bases. This CDR3 region has 14 residues. Looked up from germline, CDR1 is LNHDA and CDR2 is SQIVND (reference sequence). The V and J ends lost 9 bases and 2 bases respectively, with 15 bases between them. As DNA, the CDR3 is TGTGCCAGCCGTGGGGACCATCCCACAGATACGCAGTATTTT. Translating it yields CASRGDHPTDTQYF.